The 12 T cell receptor beta chains in this list originate from one sample, sequenced in a study of cytomegalovirus exposure and HLA in healthy donors. 60 Vbeta and 13 Jbeta primers were used in PCR. Profiled with immunoSEQ multiplex PCR; TCRdb holds only in-frame clones, not every one. This sample has nearly 110,000 clones; 74% occur once, and the top ten carry about 15%. The specimen sequenced was PBMCs. These TCRs come from a woman in her forties in good health and CMV-seropositive.

Comment on this clone: Germline and junction disagree at one end, which may indicate a read error. In DNA, the CDR3 is TGTTCCAGCAGCTGGCAGAACTATGGCTACACCTTC. As protein: CSSSWQNYGYTF. The rearrangement links TRBV7-9 to TRBJ1-2, with no clear D. The CDR3 totals 12 residues. CDR1 is SEHNR and CDR2 is FQNEAQ in the germline V gene (reference sequence).

This clone was found once. The chain combines TRBV4-3 with TRBJ1-3; D is perhaps TRBD1 (5 bases). This CDR3 spans 16 amino acids. Germline V CDR1 and CDR2: LGHNA, YSLEER. Trimming pared 0 bases from V and 0 bases from J, leaving 9 bases between. In DNA form, the CDR3 reads TGCGCCAGCAGCCAAGATTTCGGGGGCTCTGGAAACACCATATATTTT. Its protein product is CASSQDFGGSGNTIYF.

The CDR3 DNA follows: TGTGCCAGCAGTGAGAATAGCGGGGGGGCCCGGTTGGAGACCCAGTACTTC. Protein: CASSENSGGARLETQYF. This chain links TRBV2 with TRBJ2-5; 11 nucleotides line up with TRBD2. V gave up 3 bases and J gave up 5 bases; unmatched junction bases: 11. Germline V gene data show CDR1 as SNHLY and CDR2 as FYNNEI. This CDR3 is 17 amino acids long.

The V call is TRBV7-3, the J call TRBJ1-6; possibly TRBD1 for D (5 bases). Germline loops: CDR1 SGHTA, CDR2 FQGTGA. The CDR3 extends over 14 amino acids. V was clipped by 5 bases and J by 5 bases, with 10 bases between them. CDR3 sequence reads: CASSVGLNNSPLHF. The CDR3 DNA sequence: TGTGCCAGCAGCGTGGGGCTGAATAATTCACCCCTCCACTTT.

This clone was observed a handful of times. The chain couples TRBV30 to TRBJ1-1; D not certain. The CDR3 sequence is 14 residues long. Germline values: CDR1 GTSNPN, CDR2 SVGIG (reference sequence). The V gene lost 5 bases and the J gene lost 1 base, with 14 bases spanning the gap. The CDR3, as DNA: TGTGCCTGGGGGAATTTGGGGAGGAACACTGAAGCTTTCTTT. The encoded protein is CAWGNLGRNTEAFF.

There are a few counts of this clone. The chain carries TRBV29-1 and TRBJ2-5; D unresolved. The CDR3 is made up of 10 amino acids. With 3 bases removed from V and 4 bases from J, the gap between germline ends came to 3 bases. Germline CDR1 and CDR2: SQVTM and ANQGSEA. Here the CDR3 reads CSVERETQYF. The CDR3 coding sequence is TGCAGCGTTGAGAGAGAGACCCAGTACTTC.

The V and J genes are TRBV7-9 and TRBJ1-2, with a tentative D call TRBD1 (5 bases). The CDR3 has 10 residues. The ends were cut back, 10 bases at V and 7 bases at J, with 10 bases in the middle. Per germline, CDR1 SEHNR and CDR2 FQNEAQ (reference sequence). Written as DNA, the CDR3 is TGTGCCACAACAGGCCCTGGCTACACCTTC. Translated: CATTGPGYTF.

There are a few counts of this clone. V gene TRBV19 combines with J gene TRBJ1-4, with a tentative D call TRBD1 (5 bases). The CDR3 loop spans 14 amino acids. The V end was cut by 5 bases, the J end by 8 bases, with 15 bases between. CDR1 LNHDA and CDR2 SQIVND come from the germline V gene (reference sequence). The CDR3 sequence: CASSSSGVREKLFF. CDR3 DNA: TGTGCCAGTAGTTCCTCGGGGGTACGAGAAAAACTGTTTTTT.

This clone occurred a few times. The CDR3 bases are TGTGCCACTACGTCCGGACAGGCCTCCTACGAGCAGTACTTC. It yields the protein CATTSGQASYEQYF. This rearrangement joins TRBV6-1 to TRBJ2-7, with 7 nucleotides matching TRBD1. Germline V gene lookup returns CDR1 MNHNS and CDR2 SASEGT. After removal of 10 bases from V and 0 bases from J, the junction contained 9 bases not matched to a gene. This CDR3 contains 14 residues.

The V gene is TRBV6-6, the J gene TRBJ2-7; TRBD1 matches 7 bases. This CDR3 has 14 amino acids. Germline V CDR1 and CDR2: MNHNY, SVGAGI (reference sequence). Losses at the gene ends were 6 bases for V and 0 bases for J; bases not matched to a gene: 5. CDR3: CASRLGQLSYEQYF. CDR3 sequence (DNA): TGTGCCAGCAGACTGGGACAGCTCTCCTACGAGCAGTACTTC.

CDR3 coding DNA: TGCGCCAGCAGCCAAGATTTTAGCGGCCCCTACGAGCAGTACTTC. Its translation: CASSQDFSGPYEQYF. The chain employs TRBV4-3 and TRBJ2-7; a weak D match, TRBD2 (6 bases). V was shortened by 0 bases and J by 2 bases, with 11 bases between the two germline ends. CDR3 length equals 15 residues. Germline CDR1 reads LGHNA; CDR2 reads YSLEER.

The chain uses TRBV29-1 and TRBJ2-3; TRBD1 agrees at 7 bases. J was trimmed by 0 bases and V by 8 bases; bases with no gene match: 5. CDR3 length equals 13 residues. The germline V gene encodes CDR1 SQVTM and CDR2 ANQGSEA. CDR3 nucleotides: TGCAGCAAACGGACAGGAAGCACAGATACGCAGTATTTT. Residues: CSKRTGSTDTQYF.